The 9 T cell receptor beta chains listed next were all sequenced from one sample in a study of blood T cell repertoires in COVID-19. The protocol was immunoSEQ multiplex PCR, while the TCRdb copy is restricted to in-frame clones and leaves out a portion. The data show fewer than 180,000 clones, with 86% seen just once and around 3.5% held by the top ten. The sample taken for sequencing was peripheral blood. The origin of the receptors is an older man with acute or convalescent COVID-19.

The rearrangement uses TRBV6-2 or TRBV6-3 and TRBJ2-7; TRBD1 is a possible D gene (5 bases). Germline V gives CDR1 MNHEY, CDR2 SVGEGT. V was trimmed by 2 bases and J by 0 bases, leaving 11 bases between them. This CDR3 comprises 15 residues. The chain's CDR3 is CASSYHDRSSYEQYF. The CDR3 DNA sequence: TGTGCCAGCAGTTACCACGACAGAAGCTCCTACGAGCAGTACTTC.

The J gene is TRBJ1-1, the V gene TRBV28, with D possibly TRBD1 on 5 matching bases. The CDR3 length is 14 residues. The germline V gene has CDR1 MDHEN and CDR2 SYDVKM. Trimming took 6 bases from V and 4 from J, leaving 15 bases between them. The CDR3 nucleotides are TGTGCCAGCAGCTCGTCCGGGACTTTCACTGAAGCTTTCTTT. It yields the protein CASSSSGTFTEAFF.

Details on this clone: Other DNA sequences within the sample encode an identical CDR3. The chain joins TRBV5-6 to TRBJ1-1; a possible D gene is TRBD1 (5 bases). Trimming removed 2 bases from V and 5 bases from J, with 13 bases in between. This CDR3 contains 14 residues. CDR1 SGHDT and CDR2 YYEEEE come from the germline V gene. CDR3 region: CASSLAGGRTEAFF. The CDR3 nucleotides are TGTGCCAGCAGCTTAGCCGGGGGTCGTACTGAAGCTTTCTTT.

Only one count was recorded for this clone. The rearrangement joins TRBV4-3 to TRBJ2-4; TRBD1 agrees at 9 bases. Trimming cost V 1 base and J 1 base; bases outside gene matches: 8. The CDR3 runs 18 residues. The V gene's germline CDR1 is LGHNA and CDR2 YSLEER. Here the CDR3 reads CASSQVPSGQGAKNIQYF. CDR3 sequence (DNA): TGCGCCAGCAGCCAAGTGCCTAGCGGACAGGGGGCCAAAAACATTCAGTACTTC.

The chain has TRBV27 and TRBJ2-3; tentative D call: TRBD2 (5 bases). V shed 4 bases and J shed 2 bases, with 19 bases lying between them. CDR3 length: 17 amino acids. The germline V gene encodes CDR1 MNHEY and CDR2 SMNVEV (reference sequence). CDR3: CASSSPLRGRTTDTQYF. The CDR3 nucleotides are TGTGCCAGCAGTTCCCCCCTTAGAGGGCGGACCACAGATACGCAGTATTTT.

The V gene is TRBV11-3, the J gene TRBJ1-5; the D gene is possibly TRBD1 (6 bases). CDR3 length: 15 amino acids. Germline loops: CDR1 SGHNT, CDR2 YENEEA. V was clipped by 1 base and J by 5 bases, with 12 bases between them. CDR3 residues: CASSLVNRAHQPQHF. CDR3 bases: TGTGCCAGCAGCTTAGTAAACAGGGCCCATCAGCCCCAGCATTTT.

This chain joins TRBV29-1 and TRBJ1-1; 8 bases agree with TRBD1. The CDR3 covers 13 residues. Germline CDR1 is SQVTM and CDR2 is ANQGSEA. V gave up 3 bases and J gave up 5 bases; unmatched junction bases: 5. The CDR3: CSVDGQGGTEAFF. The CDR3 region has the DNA TGCAGCGTTGACGGACAGGGCGGAACTGAAGCTTTCTTT.

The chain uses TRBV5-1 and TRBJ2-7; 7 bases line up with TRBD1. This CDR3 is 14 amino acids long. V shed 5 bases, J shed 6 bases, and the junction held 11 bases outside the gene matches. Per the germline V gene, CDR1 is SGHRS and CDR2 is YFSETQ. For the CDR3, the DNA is TGCGCCAGCAGGAACCCGACAGGGATCGGCGAGCAGTACTTC. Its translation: CASRNPTGIGEQYF. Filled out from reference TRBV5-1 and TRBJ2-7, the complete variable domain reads KAGVTQTPRYLIKTRGQQVTLSCSPISGHRSVSWYQQTPGQGLQFLFEYFSETQRNKGNFPGRFSGRQFSNSRSEMNVSTLELGDSALYLCASRNPTGIGEQYFGPGTRLTVT.

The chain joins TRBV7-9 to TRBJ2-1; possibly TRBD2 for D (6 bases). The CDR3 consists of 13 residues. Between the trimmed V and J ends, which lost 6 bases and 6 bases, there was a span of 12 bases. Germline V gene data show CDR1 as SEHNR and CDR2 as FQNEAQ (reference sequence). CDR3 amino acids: CASRAGPRNEQFF. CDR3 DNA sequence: TGTGCCAGCAGAGCGGGTCCGCGCAATGAGCAGTTCTTC.